Following are 18 T cell receptor beta chains from one sample sequenced in a study of identical twins. TCRdb itself ran the 5' RACE reads through MiXCR, one entry per CDR3 protein. The sample carries 1.5 million to 2 million distinct CDR3 sequences, more than 30% recorded once. Sequenced sample: cord blood. Every receptor here comes from a newborn girl in good health.

This clonotype has more than one count but fewer than ten. The chain has TRBV6-1 and TRBJ1-4; D possibly corresponds to TRBD1 (5 bases). This CDR3 is built from 17 residues. V lost 4 bases, J lost 4 bases, and 19 bases lay in between. Per the germline V gene, CDR1 is MNHNS and CDR2 is SASEGT. For the CDR3, the DNA is TGTGCCAGCAGTGTCACGGGGGTCTTCGACTTTAATGAAAAACTGTTTTTT. Its protein product is CASSVTGVFDFNEKLFF.

The chain links TRBV5-1 to TRBJ2-3; D is perhaps TRBD1 or TRBD2 (5 bases each). CDR3 size: 15 residues. Germline V gene data show CDR1 as SGHRS and CDR2 as YFSETQ. V lost 4 bases to trimming and J lost 0 bases, with 12 bases between them. The CDR3 DNA sequence: TGCGCCAGCAGCATCGGGACGAGAAGCACAGATACGCAGTATTTT. It is translated as CASSIGTRSTDTQYF.

V usage is TRBV15 and J usage is TRBJ1-1, with D hard to call. CDR3 length: 15 residues. V lost 3 bases, J lost 0 bases, and 11 bases lay in between. Germline values: CDR1 LNHNV, CDR2 YYDKDF (reference sequence). The CDR3 reads CATSRFGSLNTEAFF. CDR3 bases: TGTGCCACCAGCAGGTTCGGCTCCCTGAACACTGAAGCTTTCTTT. The variable domain in full, with the rest retrieved from reference TRBV15 and TRBJ1-1, is DAMVIQNPRYQVTQFGKPVTLSCSQTLNHNVMYWYQQKSSQAPKLLFHYYDKDFNNEADTPDNFQSRRPNTSFCFLDIRSPGLGDTAMYLCATSRFGSLNTEAFFGQGTRLTVV.

The chain is built from TRBV20-1 and TRBJ2-3, with D hard to call. Germline CDR1 is DFQATT and CDR2 is SNEGSKA (reference sequence). The CDR3 is made up of 14 amino acids. V lost 1 base and J 3 bases, leaving 11 bases between the germline ends. CDR3 in DNA: TGCAGTGCTAGAGTAGATGGGGTTACAGATACGCAGTATTTT. Amino acids: CSARVDGVTDTQYF.

This clonotype came up a few times. V usage is TRBV7-8 and J usage is TRBJ2-7, with 9 bases fitting TRBD1. This CDR3 has 15 amino acids. Germline CDR1 is SGHVS and CDR2 is FQNEAQ. Trimming removed 1 base from V and 2 bases from J; junction bases left unmatched: 3. For the CDR3, the DNA is TGTGCCAGCAGCTTAGAGGGGACAGGGACCTACGAGCAGTACTTC. Translation gives CASSLEGTGTYEQYF.

This clonotype was counted between two and nine times. The DNA for the CDR3 is TGTGCCAGCAGTGAACTAGCGGGGATTGAGACCCAGTACTTC. Its translation is CASSELAGIETQYF. V gene TRBV25-1 combines with J gene TRBJ2-5; 9 bases align to TRBD2. CDR1 is MGHDK, CDR2 SYGVNS, per germline. V lost 2 bases to trimming and J lost 5 bases; unmatched junction nucleotides: 3. This CDR3 comprises 14 residues.

This clonotype was counted many times. The chain recombines TRBV6-1 with TRBJ2-1, with 15 bases identical to TRBD2. The CDR3 consists of 19 residues. J gave up 4 bases and V 5 bases, and 12 bases lay outside the gene matches. Per the germline V gene, CDR1 is MNHNS and CDR2 is SASEGT. Here the CDR3 DNA reads TGTGCCAGCAGTCCAGGGACTAGCGGGAGGCCGGGTCGGTACAATGAGCAGTTCTTC. Translation: CASSPGTSGRPGRYNEQFF.

The chain couples TRBV5-1 to TRBJ2-1; D is unresolved. From germline, CDR1 is SGHRS and CDR2 YFSETQ. The CDR3 covers 12 residues. The V end lost 6 bases, the J end lost 9 bases, and 13 bases lay between the germline ends. The DNA for the CDR3 is TGCGCCAGCACCCGTTATGGTGGTGAGCAGTTCTTC. This translates into CASTRYGGEQFF.

This chain links TRBV7-9 with TRBJ2-1; D may be TRBD2 (5 bases). V was shortened by 5 bases and J by 1 base, with 18 bases between the two germline ends. Looked up from germline, CDR1 is SEHNR and CDR2 is FQNEAQ (reference sequence). The CDR3 covers 17 residues. CDR3 bases: TGTGCCAGCAGCCTCAGCCTAGCTTTGTCGTCCTACAATGAGCAGTTCTTC. Its protein is CASSLSLALSSYNEQFF.

The chain couples TRBV19 to TRBJ2-3; TRBD2 matches at 10 bases. This CDR3 region has 16 residues. Germline lookup yields CDR1 LNHDA and CDR2 SQIVND (reference sequence). The junction had 6 bases not matched to a gene; V was cut back by 3 bases and J by 3 bases. The CDR3 spells CASSMLLAGMTDTQYF. The CDR3 DNA follows: TGTGCCAGTAGTATGCTACTAGCGGGAATGACAGATACGCAGTATTTT.

This clonotype was observed a few times. This chain joins TRBV6-1 and TRBJ2-7, with D possibly TRBD2 on 5 matching bases. CDR1 and CDR2 from the germline V gene are MNHNS and SASEGT. V was pared by 4 bases and J by 7 bases, with 8 bases between. The CDR3 runs 11 residues. The CDR3 here is CASSGLLEQYF. CDR3 DNA: TGTGCCAGCAGTGGACTACTAGAGCAGTACTTC.

This clonotype was detected a few times. The chain is built from TRBV9 and TRBJ1-5, with D possibly TRBD1 on 5 matching bases. This CDR3 has 16 amino acids. Germline values: CDR1 SGDLS, CDR2 YYNGEE. Trimming shortened V by 0 bases and J by 0 bases, and 10 bases separated the two germline ends. This chain's CDR3 is CASSVGRAYSNQPQHF. As DNA, the CDR3 is TGTGCCAGCAGCGTAGGCAGGGCTTATAGCAATCAGCCCCAGCATTTT.

The J gene is TRBJ1-1, the V gene TRBV5-1; D gene uncertain. The V end was cut by 3 bases, the J end by 6 bases, with 9 bases between. Germline V gene sequence: CDR1 SGHRS, CDR2 YFSETQ. The length of the CDR3 is 12 residues. CDR3 sequence (DNA): TGCGCCAGCAGCTCAGGTTACGCTGAAGCTTTCTTT. It yields the protein CASSSGYAEAFF. The full variable domain, completed using reference TRBV5-1 and TRBJ1-1, is KAGVTQTPRYLIKTRGQQVTLSCSPISGHRSVSWYQQTPGQGLQFLFEYFSETQRNKGNFPGRFSGRQFSNSRSEMNVSTLELGDSALYLCASSSGYAEAFFGQGTRLTVV.

This clonotype turned up a few times. This chain connects TRBV28 to TRBJ2-4; no firm D call. The CDR3 spans 14 residues. The germline V gene has CDR1 MDHEN and CDR2 SYDVKM. Trimming left V 5 bases short and J 7 bases short, with 15 bases between. The CDR3 region is CASSPRRPGNIQYF. As DNA, the CDR3 is TGTGCCAGCAGTCCCCGGCGACCGGGCAACATTCAGTACTTC.

This chain joins TRBV20-1 and TRBJ2-1; D may be TRBD1 or TRBD2 (5 bases each). V lost 0 bases to trimming and J lost 0 bases, with 18 bases between them. CDR1 and CDR2 (germline): DFQATT, SNEGSKA (reference sequence). There are 18 residues in the CDR3. CDR3 amino acids: CSARDPRTGAYSYNEQFF. In DNA form, the CDR3 reads TGCAGTGCTAGAGATCCGAGAACCGGGGCATACTCCTACAATGAGCAGTTCTTC.

The J gene is TRBJ2-7, the V gene TRBV2, with 9 bases fitting TRBD2. V gave up 0 bases and J gave up 7 bases; unmatched junction bases: 10. CDR1 and CDR2 (germline): SNHLY, FYNNEI. The CDR3 sequence is 16 residues long. The CDR3 DNA sequence: TGTGCCAGCAGTGAAGCGGCTAGCGGGGCCTACAATGAGCAGTACTTC. It translates to CASSEAASGAYNEQYF.

This clonotype was counted a few times. The chain recombines TRBV27 with TRBJ1-2, with TRBD1 matching 8 bases. This CDR3 has 15 residues. The J segment lost 4 bases and the V segment lost 1 base, leaving 5 bases of the junction unmatched. The germline gives CDR1 MNHEY, CDR2 SMNVEV (reference sequence). The chain's CDR3 is CASSLFPTGGYGYTF. CDR3 DNA sequence: TGTGCCAGCAGTTTATTCCCAACAGGGGGCTATGGCTACACCTTC.

The chain couples TRBV7-8 to TRBJ2-7; a possible D gene is TRBD1 (6 bases). Germline assignment: CDR1 SGHVS and CDR2 FQNEAQ. Trimming pared 3 bases from V and 0 bases from J, leaving 21 bases between. The CDR3 runs 18 residues. CDR3 in amino acids: CASSFSSEQGWSSYEQYF. CDR3 bases: TGTGCCAGCAGCTTCAGTTCGGAACAGGGATGGAGCTCCTACGAGCAGTACTTC.